This T cell receptor (beta chain) was profiled in a study of T cell changes during pregnancy in multiple sclerosis. The table came from immunoSEQ multiplex PCR; TCRdb's copy has only in-frame clones and leaves some out. The repertoire holds under 70,000 clones, about 90% seen once, with 0.49% in the top ten. Remarks on this clone: Other DNA sequences in this specimen translate into the identical CDR3.

The CDR3 is 15 residues long. Unmatched junction bases numbered 6, after V lost 3 bases and J lost 10 bases. Per the germline V gene, CDR1 is KGHSH and CDR2 is LQKENI. The gene calls are TRBV18 and TRBJ1-6; 10 bases fit TRBD1. The sequence was obtained from a female donor in good health, enrolled as a control in a pregnancy study. This specimen consisted of CD4+ T cells from peripheral blood mononuclear cells, obtained after pregnancy. The CDR3 DNA sequence: TGTGCCAGCTCACCTCCGGGACAGGGGCGATCACCCCTCCACTTT. It is translated as CASSPPGQGRSPLHF.